This T cell receptor (beta chain) was observed in a study of blood T cell repertoires in COVID-19. In the study overall: Acute and convalescent COVID-19 specimens originated in the United States, Italy and Spain.

Profiling relied on immunoSEQ multiplex PCR, and the TCRdb table lists in-frame clones only, not all of them. The sample lists about 250,000 clones; about 87% were seen once. Trimming stripped 7 bases from V and 5 bases from J, with 8 bases between. CDR3 length equals 10 residues. The V gene's germline CDR1 is SQVTM and CDR2 ANQGSEA. The receptor was derived from a woman younger than 45 with COVID-19, enrolled during active disease. The J gene is TRBJ1-1, the V gene TRBV29-1, with D maybe TRBD1 (5 bases). Sequencing was done on a sample of peripheral blood. The CDR3 protein is CSGHRTEAFF. Here the CDR3 DNA reads TGCAGCGGGCACAGGACTGAAGCTTTCTTT.